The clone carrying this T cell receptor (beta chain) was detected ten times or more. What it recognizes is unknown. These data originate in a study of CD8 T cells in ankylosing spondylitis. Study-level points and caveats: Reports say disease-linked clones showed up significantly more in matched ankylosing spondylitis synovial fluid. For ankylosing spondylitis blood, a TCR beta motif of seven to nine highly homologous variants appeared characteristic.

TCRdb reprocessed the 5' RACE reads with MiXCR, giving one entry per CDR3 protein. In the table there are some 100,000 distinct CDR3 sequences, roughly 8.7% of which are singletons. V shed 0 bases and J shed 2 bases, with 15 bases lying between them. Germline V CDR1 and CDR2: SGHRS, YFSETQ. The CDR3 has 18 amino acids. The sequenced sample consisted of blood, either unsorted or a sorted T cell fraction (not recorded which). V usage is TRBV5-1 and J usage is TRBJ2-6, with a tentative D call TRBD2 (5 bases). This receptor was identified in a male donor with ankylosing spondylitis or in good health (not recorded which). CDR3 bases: TGCGCCAGCAGCTTGGATGGTCCGGGATTAACTGGGGCCAACGTCCTGACTTTC. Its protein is CASSLDGPGLTGANVLTF.